This TCR beta chain came from a study of vaccination and CD4 T cells after COVID-19. Study at large: Investigators stimulated cells with overlapping spike peptides drawn from SARS-CoV-2, HCoV-NL63, HCoV-OC43 and HCoV-229E.

With the Oncomine TCR Beta short-read assay, DNA from cultured CD4+ T cells was sequenced. Cultured CD4+ T cells yielded the extracted genomic DNA. TCRdb reanalysed the PCR reads using MiXCR and keeps one entry per CDR3 protein. The repertoire holds about 15,000 distinct CDR3 sequences, with roughly 72% as singletons. Trimming took off 2 bases at V and 1 base at J, with 11 bases between the two ends. The CDR3 is 14 residues long. Germline V gene lookup returns CDR1 GTSNPN and CDR2 SVGIG (reference sequence). Treatment indicated: approximately 10-day PBMC culture with coronavirus spike peptide pools or control peptides (ViraFEST assay). Approximately 1.8 million PBMCs per well were cultured with 8.5 to 10 IU/ml IL-2 and about 10 ug/ml peptide pools. This clonotype was counted a few times. Its target is unknown.

This receptor was taken from a human donor who had recovered from COVID-19. This sequence joins TRBV30 and TRBJ1-1; no firm D call. The sequencing input was CD4+ T cells from blood, cultured in vitro. This chain's CDR3 is CAWSTLGGNTEAFF. Here the CDR3 DNA reads TGTGCCTGGAGTACCCTGGGAGGGAACACTGAAGCTTTCTTT. Using reference TRBV30 and TRBJ1-1 for the parts outside the CDR3, the full variable domain is SQTIHQWPATLVQPVGSPLSLECTVEGTSNPNLYWYRQAAGRGLQLLFYSVGIGQISSEVPQNLSASRPQDRQFILSSKKLLLSDSGFYLCAWSTLGGNTEAFFGQGTRLTVV.